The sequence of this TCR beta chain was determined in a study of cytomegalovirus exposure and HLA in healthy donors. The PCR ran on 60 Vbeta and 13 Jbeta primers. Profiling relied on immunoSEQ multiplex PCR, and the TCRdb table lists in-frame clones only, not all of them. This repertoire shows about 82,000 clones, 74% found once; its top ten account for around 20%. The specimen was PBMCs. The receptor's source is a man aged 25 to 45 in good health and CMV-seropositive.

The CDR3 sequence: CASSSGAQETQYF. Here the CDR3 DNA reads TGTGCCAGCAGCTCTGGGGCACAAGAGACCCAGTACTTC. The chain carries TRBV5-6 and TRBJ2-5; TRBD1 might be the D (5 bases). V was shortened by 3 bases and J by 2 bases, with 8 bases between the two germline ends. Germline CDR1 reads SGHDT; CDR2 reads YYEEEE. There are 13 residues in the CDR3.